The 9 T cell receptor beta chains below come from one sample, sequenced in a study of molecular identifiers for immune sequencing clone quantification. MiXCR, run by TCRdb on the PCR reads, gives a single entry per CDR3 protein. The sample shows hundreds of thousands of distinct CDR3 sequences, less than 20% of them seen only once. Sequenced: naive CD8+ T cells from blood, with Jurkat cell RNA spiked in. Subset specified: FACS-sorted CD8+CD4-CCR7+CD45RA+ naive T cells. The receptors were sampled from a human donor in good health. Some libraries in this study had Jurkat cell RNA spiked in.

In its sample, this clonotype was seen a few times. The rearrangement uses TRBV5-1 and TRBJ2-7; the D gene could be TRBD1 or TRBD2 (5 bases each). This CDR3 is 15 amino acids long. V was clipped by 0 bases and J by 2 bases, with 12 bases between them. CDR1 and CDR2 from the germline V gene are SGHRS and YFSETQ. CDR3: CASSLEPGPTYEQYF. The CDR3 region has the DNA TGCGCCAGCAGCTTGGAACCGGGACCAACCTACGAGCAGTACTTC.

The chain combines TRBV19 with TRBJ1-4; D unresolved. The CDR3 runs 14 residues. The V end lost 3 bases, the J end lost 2 bases, and 7 bases lay between the germline ends. Per germline, CDR1 LNHDA and CDR2 SQIVND (reference sequence). In DNA form, the CDR3 reads TGTGCCAGTAGTATTCTTGTCACTAATGAAAAACTGTTTTTT. It specifies CASSILVTNEKLFF. The whole variable domain, remainder taken from reference TRBV19 and TRBJ1-4, is DGGITQSPKYLFRKEGQNVTLSCEQNLNHDAMYWYRQDPGQGLRLIYYSQIVNDFQKGDIAEGYSVSREKKESFPLTVTSAQKNPTAFYLCASSILVTNEKLFFGSGTQLSVL.

In the case of this clonotype: A read error may be the cause here, since a much bigger clone is one base away. The chain employs TRBV4-3 and TRBJ2-7; TRBD2 agrees at 13 bases. Germline CDR1 LGHNA, CDR2 YSLEER. The CDR3 totals 16 residues. CDR3 bases: TGCGCCAGCGGCCAGGTCGGACTAGCGGGAGTTTACGAGCAGTACTTC. Translated, it gives CASGQVGLAGVYEQYF.

This clonotype was detected ten times or more. V is TRBV4-1 and J is TRBJ2-7; perhaps TRBD2 as D (5 bases). Trimming cost V 1 base and J 6 bases, with 7 bases left between them. The V gene's germline CDR1 is MGHRA and CDR2 YSYEKL. The CDR3 is 12 residues long. The CDR3 DNA reads TGCGCCAGCAGCCAAGTCGGGGTCGAGCAGTACTTC. Its protein product is CASSQVGVEQYF.

This clonotype turned up a few times. The genes are TRBV27 and TRBJ1-2; 8 nucleotides agree with TRBD1. There are 16 residues in the CDR3. The V and J ends lost 2 bases and 8 bases, in that order; junction bases with no gene match: 13. CDR1 MNHEY and CDR2 SMNVEV come from the germline V gene (reference sequence). The chain's CDR3 is CASSLTHRGDYYGYTF. The CDR3 DNA reads TGTGCCAGCAGTTTAACACACAGGGGGGATTATTACGGCTACACCTTC.

In its sample, this clonotype was seen many times. The rearrangement uses TRBV19 and TRBJ1-1; TRBD1 aligns across 7 bases. Germline loops: CDR1 LNHDA, CDR2 SQIVND (reference sequence). The CDR3 spans 14 residues. V lost 3 bases, J lost 3 bases, and 4 bases stayed unmatched. The CDR3 loop reads CASSIGTDHTEAFF. As DNA, the CDR3 is TGTGCCAGTAGTATCGGGACAGACCACACTGAAGCTTTCTTT.

This clonotype has a handful of counts. The chain recombines TRBV3-1 with TRBJ2-2, with a possible D match to TRBD2 (5 bases). From germline, CDR1 is LGHDT and CDR2 YNNKEL (reference sequence). The CDR3 loop spans 16 amino acids. The V end lost 4 bases, the J end lost 4 bases, and 16 bases lay between the germline ends. CDR3 amino acids: CASSPLEVRGTGELFF. CDR3 coding DNA: TGTGCCAGCAGCCCTCTCGAAGTTCGGGGCACCGGGGAGCTGTTTTTT.

This clonotype turned up a few times. The chain carries TRBV20-1 and TRBJ2-1; 9 nucleotides match TRBD2. Germline-derived CDR1 and CDR2 are DFQATT and SNEGSKA (reference sequence). J gave up 10 bases and V 5 bases, and 15 bases lay outside the gene matches. The CDR3 is 15 amino acids. Here the CDR3 DNA reads TGCAGTGCTGAGCGGGAGGTTGTTCTTTGGGACGAGCAGTTCTTC. Its translation is CSAEREVVLWDEQFF.

This clonotype was counted many times. V and J are TRBV5-6 and TRBJ2-7; tentative D call: TRBD2 (7 bases). V was trimmed by 0 bases and J by 0 bases, leaving 13 bases between them. There are 16 residues in the CDR3. CDR1 and CDR2 from the germline V gene are SGHDT and YYEEEE. CDR3 in DNA: TGTGCCAGCAGCTTGGTGGGGGGGCTCTCCTCCTACGAGCAGTACTTC. Amino acid sequence: CASSLVGGLSSYEQYF. The variable domain in full, with the rest retrieved from reference TRBV5-6 and TRBJ2-7, is DAGVTQSPTHLIKTRGQQVTLRCSPKSGHDTVSWYQQALGQGPQFIFQYYEEEERQRGNFPDRFSGHQFPNYSSELNVNALLLGDSALYLCASSLVGGLSSYEQYFGPGTRLTVT.